These 13 T cell receptor beta chains originate from one sample sequenced in a study of T-cell memory formation after mild COVID-19. Via MiXCR, TCRdb re-called the 5' RACE reads, giving one row per CDR3 protein. This table holds 250,000 or so distinct CDR3 sequences, over 9% found once. The sample was PBMCs or a T cell subset sorted from them (not recorded which). These receptors all stem from a man aged 18-30 years who had mild COVID-19 (a few samples of this study predate the infection). Cell type and time point are not known.

This clonotype occurred a few times. The rearrangement uses TRBV20-1 and TRBJ2-3; 8 nucleotides line up with TRBD2. Germline-derived CDR1 and CDR2 are DFQATT and SNEGSKA (reference sequence). CDR3 length: 13 amino acids. After removal of 7 bases from V and 6 bases from J, the junction contained 9 bases not matched to a gene. This chain's CDR3 is CSVFGGAGDTQYF. CDR3 DNA sequence: TGCAGTGTCTTCGGGGGGGCTGGGGATACGCAGTATTTT.

This clonotype was picked up many times. The chain has TRBV12-3 or TRBV12-4 and TRBJ2-7; unclear D gene. The V end lost 5 bases, the J end lost 1 base, and 6 bases lay between the germline ends. The CDR3 has 12 residues. The CDR3 DNA sequence: TGTGCCAGCAGTCTCCGTTCCTACGAGCAGTACTTC. This encodes CASSLRSYEQYF.

The sample holds a few counts of this clonotype. V usage is TRBV12-3 or TRBV12-4 and J usage is TRBJ2-4, with D maybe TRBD2 (6 bases). The V gene lost 7 bases and the J gene lost 1 base, with 11 bases spanning the gap. There are 14 residues in the CDR3. In DNA form, the CDR3 reads TGTGCCAGCACCAGGGCGGGGGCCAAAAACATTCAGTACTTC. It specifies CASTRAGAKNIQYF.

In its sample, this clonotype was seen many times. The rearrangement links TRBV20-1 to TRBJ1-1; maybe TRBD1 (6 bases). The CDR3 extends over 14 amino acids. V was shortened by 0 bases and J by 4 bases, with 12 bases between the two germline ends. Germline CDR1 reads DFQATT; CDR2 reads SNEGSKA (reference sequence). The CDR3, as DNA: TGCAGTGCTAGAGATCCGGACAGAATCACTGAAGCTTTCTTT. It translates to CSARDPDRITEAFF.

Ten or more counts support this clonotype. J is TRBJ2-1 and V is TRBV11-2; TRBD2 agrees at 7 bases. Germline CDR1 and CDR2: SGHAT and FQNNGV. The CDR3 covers 15 residues. V shed 5 bases, J shed 2 bases, and the junction held 6 bases outside the gene matches. DNA for the CDR3: TGTGCCAGCAGCAGCGGGGCCCGGACCTACAATGAGCAGTTCTTC. As protein: CASSSGARTYNEQFF.

V and J are TRBV19 and TRBJ1-1; 10 bases match TRBD1. CDR1 is LNHDA, CDR2 SQIVND, per germline (reference sequence). Trimming removed 5 bases from V and 5 bases from J; junction bases left unmatched: 8. The CDR3 length is 15 residues. CDR3 in DNA: TGTGCCAGTAGTGCTTGGACAGGGGGGCTGACTGAAGCTTTCTTT. Its translation: CASSAWTGGLTEAFF.

The sample holds a few counts of this clonotype. The rearrangement joins TRBV15 to TRBJ2-2; TRBD2 might be the D (5 bases). The V and J ends lost 2 bases and 5 bases respectively, with 6 bases between them. Germline CDR1 and CDR2: LNHNV and YYDKDF (reference sequence). The CDR3 is made up of 13 amino acids. The CDR3 is CATSRPGTGELFF. CDR3 DNA sequence: TGTGCCACCAGCAGACCGGGGACCGGGGAGCTGTTTTTT.

This chain links TRBV30 with TRBJ2-7, with 7 bases identical to TRBD2. The junction had 3 bases not matched to a gene; V was cut back by 4 bases and J by 6 bases. This CDR3 contains 11 residues. Germline V gene data show CDR1 as GTSNPN and CDR2 as SVGIG (reference sequence). The CDR3 DNA reads TGTGCCTGGACGGGGGGAGGCGAGCAGTACTTC. Translating it yields CAWTGGGEQYF. The full variable domain, its missing parts supplied by reference TRBV30 and TRBJ2-7, is SQTIHQWPATLVQPVGSPLSLECTVEGTSNPNLYWYRQAAGRGLQLLFYSVGIGQISSEVPQNLSASRPQDRQFILSSKKLLLSDSGFYLCAWTGGGEQYFGPGTRLTVT.

The chain employs TRBV6-2 or TRBV6-3 and TRBJ2-3; D perhaps matches TRBD2 (6 bases). This CDR3 has 17 amino acids. Trimming took 6 bases from V and 0 from J, leaving 19 bases between them. Germline assignment: CDR1 MNHEY and CDR2 SVGEGT. For the CDR3, the DNA is TGTGCCAGCAGCCCAAGAGGTCGGGGGATCAGCACAGATACGCAGTATTTT. Translating it yields CASSPRGRGISTDTQYF.

The sample holds many counts of this clonotype. The chain carries TRBV2 and TRBJ2-7; 12 bases line up with TRBD1. Trimming cost V 9 bases and J 7 bases; bases outside gene matches: 7. CDR3 length equals 13 residues. The germline gives CDR1 SNHLY, CDR2 FYNNEI. The CDR3 nucleotides are TGTGCCAGTTCCGGGACAGGGGGCGGGGAGCAGTACTTC. It codes for CASSGTGGGEQYF.

This clonotype was seen a few times. The V gene is TRBV29-1, the J gene TRBJ1-2; D call uncertain. V was shortened by 7 bases and J by 7 bases, with 10 bases between the two germline ends. This CDR3 spans 10 amino acids. Germline lookup yields CDR1 SQVTM and CDR2 ANQGSEA. The CDR3 sequence: CSASPGGYTF. Here the CDR3 DNA reads TGCAGCGCATCACCCGGTGGCTACACCTTC.

Many counts were recorded for this clonotype. V is TRBV7-2 and J is TRBJ2-1, with a possible D match to TRBD1 (6 bases). Trimming left V 0 bases short and J 4 bases short, with 13 bases between. Germline loops: CDR1 SGHTA, CDR2 FQGNSA. The CDR3 totals 16 residues. This CDR3 reads CASSLAPMGAYNEQFF. The DNA for the CDR3 is TGTGCCAGCAGCTTAGCCCCTATGGGGGCTTACAATGAGCAGTTCTTC.

This clonotype was seen a few times. J is TRBJ1-2 and V is TRBV24-1; tentative D call: TRBD1 (6 bases). Germline V lookup: CDR1 KGHDR, CDR2 SFDVKD. V lost 5 bases to trimming and J lost 7 bases, with 19 bases between them. The CDR3 spans 15 residues. The CDR3 is CATSVDPRGQSGYTF. As DNA, the CDR3 is TGTGCCACCAGTGTTGATCCCAGGGGACAATCTGGCTACACCTTC.